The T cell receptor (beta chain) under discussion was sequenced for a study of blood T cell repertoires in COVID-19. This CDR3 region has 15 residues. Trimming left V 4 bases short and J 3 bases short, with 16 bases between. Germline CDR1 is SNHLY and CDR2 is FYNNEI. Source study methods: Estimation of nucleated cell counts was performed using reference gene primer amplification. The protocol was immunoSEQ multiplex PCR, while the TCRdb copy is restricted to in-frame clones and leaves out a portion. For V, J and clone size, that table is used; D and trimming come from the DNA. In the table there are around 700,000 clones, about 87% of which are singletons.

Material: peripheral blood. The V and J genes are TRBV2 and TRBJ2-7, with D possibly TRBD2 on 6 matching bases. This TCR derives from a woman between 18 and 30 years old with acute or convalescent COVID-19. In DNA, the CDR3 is TGTGCCAGCAGTGGCCGGGGGAAGGGGATCTACGAGCAGTACTTC. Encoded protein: CASSGRGKGIYEQYF.